A single T cell receptor beta chain is shown here with its context. V lost 4 bases to trimming and J lost 5 bases; unmatched junction nucleotides: 3. CDR3 size: 15 residues. CDR1 is SGHNT, CDR2 YENEEA, per germline. This record comes from a study of blood T cell repertoires in COVID-19. Study background: Samples came from the United States, Italy and Spain, spanning acute and convalescent COVID-19. PBMCs, B-cell-depleted T cells, or T cells provided the cDNA or gDNA that made up the material.

Only in-frame clones appear in the TCRdb table, and some are missing; sequencing was by immunoSEQ multiplex PCR. The repertoire holds 110,000 or so clones, over 80% seen once, with 4% to 4.5% in the top ten. The gene calls are TRBV11-3 and TRBJ2-1, with 12 positions matching TRBD2. Specimen: peripheral blood. This clonotype originated in a woman aged 65 to 85 with acute or convalescent COVID-19. The CDR3 region has the DNA TGTGCCAGCAGCTCGTGGACTAGCGGGGACAATGAGCAGTTCTTC. Encoded protein: CASSSWTSGDNEQFF. The variable domain in full, completed from reference TRBV11-3 and TRBJ2-1, reads EAGVVQSPRYKIIEKKQPVAFWCNPISGHNTLYWYLQNLGQGPELLIRYENEEAVDDSQLPKDRFSAERLKGVDSTLKIQPAELGDSAVYLCASSSWTSGDNEQFFGPGTRLTVL.